This entry lists 19 T cell receptor beta chains sequenced from one sample in a study of blood T cell repertoires in COVID-19. Profiled with immunoSEQ multiplex PCR; TCRdb holds only in-frame clones, not every one. The table lists about 110,000 clones, approximately 83% of them singletons. Sequenced: peripheral blood. These receptors were taken from a woman in her sixties or seventies with acute or convalescent COVID-19.

The gene calls are TRBV2 and TRBJ1-5, with 9 positions matching TRBD1. The CDR3 spans 17 residues. V gave up 4 bases and J gave up 4 bases; unmatched junction bases: 11. Germline V CDR1 and CDR2: SNHLY, FYNNEI. CDR3 loop: CASSGWRDRAWNQPQHF. DNA of the CDR3: TGTGCCAGCAGTGGATGGAGGGACAGGGCGTGGAATCAGCCCCAGCATTTT.

J is TRBJ1-5 and V is TRBV29-1; TRBD1 matches 10 bases. The J segment lost 2 bases and the V segment lost 4 bases, leaving 11 bases of the junction unmatched. This CDR3 is 17 amino acids long. Germline V gene lookup returns CDR1 SQVTM and CDR2 ANQGSEA. CDR3 sequence: CSVVLPTGTGGNQPQHF. CDR3 DNA sequence: TGCAGCGTTGTTCTTCCAACCGGGACAGGGGGCAATCAGCCCCAGCATTTT.

The V call is TRBV10-3, the J call TRBJ1-4; perhaps TRBD1 as D (5 bases). CDR3 length equals 13 residues. Germline values: CDR1 ENHRY, CDR2 SYGVKD. Trimming removed 1 base at V and 11 bases at J, with 11 bases between. CDR3 nucleotide sequence: TGTGCCATCAGTGAGTTCCGGGAGGGGAAACTGTTTTTT. Protein product: CAISEFREGKLFF.

The rearrangement links TRBV5-1 to TRBJ1-5; D is unclear. The CDR3 covers 15 residues. Germline V lookup: CDR1 SGHRS, CDR2 YFSETQ. Trimming left V 0 bases short and J 1 base short, with 8 bases between. The CDR3 sequence is CASSLEPRSNQPQHF. In DNA form, the CDR3 reads TGCGCCAGCAGCTTGGAACCCCGGAGCAATCAGCCCCAGCATTTT.

The V gene is TRBV7-2, the J gene TRBJ2-3; 9 nucleotides match TRBD2. Trimming removed 2 bases from V and 0 bases from J; junction bases left unmatched: 3. CDR1 SGHTA and CDR2 FQGNSA come from the germline V gene. The CDR3 has 16 residues. CDR3 in amino acids: CASSLIAGASTDTQYF. CDR3 bases: TGTGCCAGCAGCTTAATAGCGGGGGCTAGCACAGATACGCAGTATTTT.

This clone was counted a few times. The chain carries TRBV24-1 and TRBJ1-5; weak D call: TRBD1 (6 bases). The length of the CDR3 is 16 residues. V was pared by 2 bases and J by 0 bases, with 10 bases between. The V gene's germline CDR1 is KGHDR and CDR2 SFDVKD. CDR3 sequence: CATSDSPGDSNQPQHF. DNA of the CDR3: TGTGCCACCAGTGATTCCCCAGGGGATAGCAATCAGCCCCAGCATTTT.

V gene TRBV2 combines with J gene TRBJ2-2; 10 bases align to TRBD1. Per germline, CDR1 SNHLY and CDR2 FYNNEI. The CDR3 is 13 amino acids. V shed 4 bases and J 8 bases; nucleotides not matched to a gene: 1. The CDR3: CASSGQGAGELFF. In nucleotides, the CDR3 is TGTGCCAGCAGTGGACAGGGGGCTGGGGAGCTGTTTTTT.

The chain links TRBV19 to TRBJ1-1; D not resolved. CDR1 is LNHDA and CDR2 is SQIVND in the germline V gene (reference sequence). This CDR3 comprises 16 residues. Trimming took 7 bases from V and 6 from J, leaving 24 bases between them. The CDR3 region has the DNA TGTGCCAGTACCCCTTACCGGGAGGGTTTGTGGGCTGAAGCTTTCTTT. Protein sequence: CASTPYREGLWAEAFF.

The rearrangement joins TRBV12-3 or TRBV12-4 to TRBJ2-7, with 8 positions matching TRBD1. The CDR3 has 13 residues. V lost 6 bases, J lost 4 bases, and 5 bases stayed unmatched. The CDR3 sequence: CASRARQGYEQYF. The DNA of the CDR3 is TGTGCCAGCAGAGCGAGACAGGGGTACGAGCAGTACTTC.

The rearrangement links TRBV21-1 to TRBJ2-7; the D call in the table, TRBD2, was not verified against the DNA. TRBV21-1 is a recognized pseudogene. The CDR3 spans 13 residues. For the CDR3, the DNA is TGTGCCAGCAGCAAAGGTAGCGACTACGAGCAGTACTTC. It yields the protein CASSKGSDYEQYF.

The rearrangement uses TRBV19 and TRBJ2-5; 9 bases align to TRBD2. Trimming cost V 6 bases and J 5 bases; bases outside gene matches: 7. Per germline, CDR1 LNHDA and CDR2 SQIVND (reference sequence). This CDR3 spans 14 amino acids. CDR3 bases: TGTGCCAGTAGGACTAGCGGAACAGGGGAGACCCAGTACTTC. Its translation: CASRTSGTGETQYF.

This chain joins TRBV6-6 and TRBJ1-1; D call uncertain. The V gene lost 5 bases and the J gene lost 1 base, with 11 bases spanning the gap. Germline CDR1 is MNHNY and CDR2 is SVGAGI (reference sequence). The CDR3 is made up of 14 amino acids. The CDR3: CASSTLDKNTEAFF. CDR3 sequence (DNA): TGTGCCAGCAGTACCCTCGACAAGAACACTGAAGCTTTCTTT.

The V gene is TRBV7-9, the J gene TRBJ2-5, with 9 positions matching TRBD1. CDR1 is SEHNR, CDR2 FQNEAQ, per germline (reference sequence). This CDR3 is built from 14 residues. V trimming: 5 bases; J trimming: 4 bases; junction bases outside the gene matches: 5. CDR3 residues: CASSRDRGRETQYF. CDR3 DNA: TGTGCCAGCAGCCGCGACAGGGGGAGAGAGACCCAGTACTTC.

The chain recombines TRBV28 with TRBJ2-7; 9 bases fit TRBD2. The CDR3 loop spans 15 amino acids. Germline CDR1 and CDR2: MDHEN and SYDVKM. Unmatched junction bases numbered 9, after V lost 5 bases and J lost 4 bases. CDR3 protein: CASSQVLAGRYEQYF. Here the CDR3 DNA reads TGTGCCAGCAGTCAAGTACTAGCGGGCCGATACGAGCAGTACTTC.

As regards this clone: A read error may produce the germline difference seen at one junction end. The chain couples TRBV20-1 to TRBJ2-7, with a possible D match to TRBD2 (6 bases). Germline assignment: CDR1 DFQATT and CDR2 SNEGSKA (reference sequence). The length of the CDR3 is 8 residues. The CDR3 nucleotides read TGCAGTGCTAGAGGCGGAGGGTTC. It specifies CSARGGGF.

The chain carries TRBV5-1 and TRBJ2-2; 14 bases align to TRBD2. CDR1 SGHRS and CDR2 YFSETQ come from the germline V gene. The CDR3 has 18 amino acids. V lost 2 bases and J lost 1; bases outside the gene matches: 4. CDR3 DNA sequence: TGCGCCAGCAGCTTCGGGACTAGCGGGGGCCAGAACACCGGGGAGCTGTTTTTT. It yields the protein CASSFGTSGGQNTGELFF.

The chain uses TRBV7-3 and TRBJ2-7, with D maybe TRBD2 (5 bases). Deletions cut 5 bases from V and 5 bases from J, with 13 bases between. From germline, CDR1 is SGHTA and CDR2 FQGTGA. The CDR3 contains 13 residues. CDR3 sequence (DNA): TGTGCCAGCAGCGCCGGGAACCCCCACGAGCAGTACTTC. It is translated as CASSAGNPHEQYF.

The genes are TRBV6-2 or TRBV6-3 and TRBJ2-7, with TRBD1 matching over 7 bases. Germline CDR1 MNHEY, CDR2 SVGEGT. The CDR3 has 14 residues. The trim removed 6 bases at V and 4 bases at J, leaving 9 bases unmatched. CDR3 sequence: CASSQRQGNYEQYV. The CDR3 coding sequence is TGTGCCAGCAGCCAAAGACAGGGAAATTACGAGCAGTACGTC.

The chain is built from TRBV10-3 and TRBJ2-3, with 11 bases that match TRBD2. The J segment lost 0 bases and the V segment lost 8 bases, leaving 1 base of the junction unmatched. The germline gives CDR1 ENHRY, CDR2 SYGVKD. The CDR3 is 14 residues long. Written as DNA, the CDR3 is TGTGCCATCGGGACTAGCGGAAGCACAGATACGCAGTATTTT. It specifies CAIGTSGSTDTQYF.